This entry features one T cell receptor beta chain sequence. Sequenced by immunoSEQ multiplex PCR; TCRdb stores in-frame clones only, minus some. The sample contains some 2.1 million clones, 85% to 95% of which appear only once. The sample comes from a study of shared clonotypes between healthy human individuals. The sequenced material came from naive CD4+ T cells sorted from blood. Subset of the sample: CD45RA+ positively selected. The source of this sequence is a man between 18 and 35 years old in good health.

CDR3 protein: CAWVRTSGHQETQYF. The CDR3 coding sequence is TGTGCCTGGGTTCGGACTAGCGGACACCAAGAGACCCAGTACTTC. The chain links TRBV30 to TRBJ2-5; 10 bases fit TRBD2. The CDR3 runs 15 residues. Germline V lookup: CDR1 GTSNPN, CDR2 SVGIG (reference sequence). Trimming took 5 bases from V and 0 from J; bases not matched to a gene: 6.